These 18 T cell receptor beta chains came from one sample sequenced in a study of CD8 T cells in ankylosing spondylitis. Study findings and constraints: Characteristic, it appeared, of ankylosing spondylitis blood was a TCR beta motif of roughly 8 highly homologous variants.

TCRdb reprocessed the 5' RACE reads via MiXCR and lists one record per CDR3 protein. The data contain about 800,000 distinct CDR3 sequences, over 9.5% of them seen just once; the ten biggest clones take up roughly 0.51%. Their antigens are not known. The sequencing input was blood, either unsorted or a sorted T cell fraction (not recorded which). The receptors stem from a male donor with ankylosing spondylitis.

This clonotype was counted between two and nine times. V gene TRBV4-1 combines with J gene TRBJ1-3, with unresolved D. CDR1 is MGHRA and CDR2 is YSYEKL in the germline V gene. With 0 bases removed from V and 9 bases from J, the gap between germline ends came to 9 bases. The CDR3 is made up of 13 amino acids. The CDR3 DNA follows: TGCGCCAGCAGCCAAGAAGGGTTTACCACCATATATTTT. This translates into CASSQEGFTTIYF.

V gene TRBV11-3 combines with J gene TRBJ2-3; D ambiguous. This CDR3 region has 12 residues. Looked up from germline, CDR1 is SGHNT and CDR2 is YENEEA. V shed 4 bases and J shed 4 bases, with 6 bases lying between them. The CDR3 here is CASSSTPDTQYF. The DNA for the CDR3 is TGTGCCAGCAGCTCTACACCAGATACGCAGTATTTT.

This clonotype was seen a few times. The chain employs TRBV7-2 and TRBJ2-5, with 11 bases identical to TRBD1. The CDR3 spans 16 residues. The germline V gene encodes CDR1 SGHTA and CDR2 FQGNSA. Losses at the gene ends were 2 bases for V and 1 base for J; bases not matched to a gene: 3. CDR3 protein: CASSLRDRGFQETQYF. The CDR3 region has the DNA TGTGCCAGCAGCTTACGGGACAGGGGGTTCCAAGAGACCCAGTACTTC. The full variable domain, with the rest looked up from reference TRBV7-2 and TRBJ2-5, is GAGVSQSPSNKVTEKGKDVELRCDPISGHTALYWYRQSLGQGLEFLIYFQGNSAPDKSGLPSDRFSAERTGGSVSTLTIQRTQQEDSAVYLCASSLRDRGFQETQYFGPGTRLLVL.

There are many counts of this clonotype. The CDR3 loop is CSVQPDTQYF. The CDR3 DNA reads TGCAGCGTCCAGCCAGATACGCAGTATTTT. The rearrangement links TRBV29-1 to TRBJ2-3; D remains unclear. This CDR3 has 10 amino acids. Germline V gene data show CDR1 as SQVTM and CDR2 as ANQGSEA. Trimming stripped 6 bases from V and 4 bases from J, with 5 bases between.

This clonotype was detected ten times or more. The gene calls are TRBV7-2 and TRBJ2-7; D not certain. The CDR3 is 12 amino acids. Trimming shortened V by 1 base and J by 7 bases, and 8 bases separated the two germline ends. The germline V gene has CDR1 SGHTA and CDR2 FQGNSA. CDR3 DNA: TGTGCCAGCAGCTTAGGCCCCCTGGAGCAGTACTTC. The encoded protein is CASSLGPLEQYF.

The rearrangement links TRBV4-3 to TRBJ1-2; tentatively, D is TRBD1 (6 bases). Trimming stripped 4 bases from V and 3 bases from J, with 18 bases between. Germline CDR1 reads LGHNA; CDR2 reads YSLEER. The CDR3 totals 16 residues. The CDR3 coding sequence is TGCGCCAGCAGCCTCTTATCCGGTGCAGGGGACTATGGCTACACCTTC. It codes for CASSLLSGAGDYGYTF.

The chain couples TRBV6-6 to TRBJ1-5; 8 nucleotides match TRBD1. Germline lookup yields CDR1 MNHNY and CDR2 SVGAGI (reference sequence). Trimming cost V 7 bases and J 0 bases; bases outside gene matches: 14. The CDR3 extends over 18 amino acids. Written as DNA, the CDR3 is TGTGCCAGCATCTTCTCGCGGGACAGGCGATATAGCAATCAGCCCCAGCATTTT. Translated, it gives CASIFSRDRRYSNQPQHF.

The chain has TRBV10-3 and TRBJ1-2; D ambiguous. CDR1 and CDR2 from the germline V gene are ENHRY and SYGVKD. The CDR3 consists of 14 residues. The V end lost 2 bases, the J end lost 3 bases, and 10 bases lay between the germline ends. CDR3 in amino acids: CAISEVVRDYGYTF. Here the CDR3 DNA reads TGTGCCATCAGTGAGGTTGTCAGAGACTATGGCTACACCTTC.

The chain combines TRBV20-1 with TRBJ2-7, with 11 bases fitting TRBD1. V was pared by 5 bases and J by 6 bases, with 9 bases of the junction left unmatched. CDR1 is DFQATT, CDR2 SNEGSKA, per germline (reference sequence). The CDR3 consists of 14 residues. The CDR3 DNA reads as TGCAGTGCTTATTTTGGGACAGGGGGTACCGAGCAGTACTTC. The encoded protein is CSAYFGTGGTEQYF.

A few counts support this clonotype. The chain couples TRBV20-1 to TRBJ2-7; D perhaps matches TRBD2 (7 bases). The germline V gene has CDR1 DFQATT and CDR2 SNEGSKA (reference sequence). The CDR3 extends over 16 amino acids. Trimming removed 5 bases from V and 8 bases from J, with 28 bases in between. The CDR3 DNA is TGCAGTGCTCCCGGGACTAATTTGGGGGCATGGGAGAAGCAGTACTTC. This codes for CSAPGTNLGAWEKQYF.

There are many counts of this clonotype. CDR3 amino acids: CASSSDGNTEAFF. CDR3 coding DNA: TGTGCCAGCAGCTCGGACGGGAACACTGAAGCTTTCTTT. This sequence joins TRBV7-3 and TRBJ1-1; D not resolved. CDR1 SGHTA and CDR2 FQGTGA come from the germline V gene. The CDR3 spans 13 residues. Trimming stripped 4 bases from V and 1 base from J, with 7 bases between.

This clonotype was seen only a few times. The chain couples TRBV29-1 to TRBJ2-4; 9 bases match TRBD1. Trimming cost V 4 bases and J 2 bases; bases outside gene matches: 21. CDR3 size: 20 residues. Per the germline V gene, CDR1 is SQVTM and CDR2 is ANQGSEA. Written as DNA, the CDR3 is TGCAGCGTTGGCCCGTCCGCAGGGACAGGGTACAGTGTCACCAAAAACATTCAGTACTTC. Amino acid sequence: CSVGPSAGTGYSVTKNIQYF.

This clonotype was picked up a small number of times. DNA for the CDR3: TGCAGTGCTACTGGAGGGACTAGCGAATCCTACAATGAGCAGTTCTTC. It specifies CSATGGTSESYNEQFF. The V gene is TRBV20-1, the J gene TRBJ2-1, with 10 bases identical to TRBD2. V shed 4 bases, J shed 1 base, and the junction held 7 bases outside the gene matches. Germline V gene sequence: CDR1 DFQATT, CDR2 SNEGSKA (reference sequence). The CDR3 extends over 16 amino acids.

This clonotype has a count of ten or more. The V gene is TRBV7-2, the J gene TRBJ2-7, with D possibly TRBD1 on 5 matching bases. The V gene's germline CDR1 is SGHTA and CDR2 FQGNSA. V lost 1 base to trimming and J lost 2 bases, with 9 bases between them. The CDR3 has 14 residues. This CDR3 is CASSLDGAAYEQYF. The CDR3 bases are TGTGCCAGCAGCTTAGATGGGGCGGCCTACGAGCAGTACTTC.

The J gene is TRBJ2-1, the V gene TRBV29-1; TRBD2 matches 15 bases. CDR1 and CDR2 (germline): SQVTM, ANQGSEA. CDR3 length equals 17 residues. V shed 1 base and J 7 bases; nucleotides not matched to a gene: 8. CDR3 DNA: TGCAGCGTTGAAGGCAGCGCGGGACTAGCGGGAGGAAATGAGCAGTTCTTC. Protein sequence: CSVEGSAGLAGGNEQFF.

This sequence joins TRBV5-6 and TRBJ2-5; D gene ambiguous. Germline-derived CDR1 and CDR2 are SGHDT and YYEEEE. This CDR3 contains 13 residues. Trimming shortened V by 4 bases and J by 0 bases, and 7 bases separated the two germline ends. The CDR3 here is CASSARDQETQYF. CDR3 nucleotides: TGTGCCAGCAGCGCCCGGGACCAAGAGACCCAGTACTTC.

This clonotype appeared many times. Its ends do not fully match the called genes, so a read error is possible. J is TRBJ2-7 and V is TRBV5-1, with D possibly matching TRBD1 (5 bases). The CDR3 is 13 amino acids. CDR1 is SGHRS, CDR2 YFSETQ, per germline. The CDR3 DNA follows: TGTGCCAGCAGCCTCGCCCAGGGATACGAGCAGTACTTC. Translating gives CASSLAQGYEQYF.

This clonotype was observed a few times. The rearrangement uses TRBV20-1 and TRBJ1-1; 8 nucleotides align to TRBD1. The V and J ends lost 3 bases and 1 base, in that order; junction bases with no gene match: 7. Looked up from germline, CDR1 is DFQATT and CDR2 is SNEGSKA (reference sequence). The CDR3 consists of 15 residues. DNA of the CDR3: TGCAGTGCTAGGTTGCCGGGACAGGCGAACACTGAAGCTTTCTTT. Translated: CSARLPGQANTEAFF.